These T cell receptor beta chains were read from a single sample in a study of immune characterization of retroperitoneal liposarcoma. One entry per CDR3 protein, called by TCRdb with MiXCR from the PCR reads. The profile shows about 18,000 distinct CDR3 sequences, 35% to 40% of them singletons. Sequenced: blood. These receptors were taken from a male donor with retroperitoneal liposarcoma. The CDR3 runs from the conserved cysteine through the conserved F or W. D genes are given only for firm matches. Expanded clones get a size class; other rows say once, few or many, or leave the size out.

cdr3_length j_call v_call clone_size d_call cdr3_nt cdr3_aa
15 TRBJ1-2 TRBV12-3/TRBV12-4 few NA TGTGCCAGCAGTTTCTTAAGGCCAGGGATCGAGGGCTACACCTTC CASSFLRPGIEGYTF
16 TRBJ2-4 TRBV7-8 many NA TGTGCCAGCAGCTTAGTTGGCGGGGTCGCCAAAAACATTCAGTACTTC CASSLVGGVAKNIQYF
13 TRBJ2-3 TRBV4-1 NA NA TGCGCCAGCAGCCACCCGGGCGCAGATACGCAGTATTTT CASSHPGADTQYF
15 TRBJ2-3 TRBV6-4 NA TRBD2 TGTGCCAGCAGTTCGACTAGCGGGGCAGCAGATACGCAGTATTTT CASSSTSGAADTQYF
18 TRBJ2-5 TRBV12-3/TRBV12-4 once NA TGTGCCAGCAGGGCGGACAGGGTGCGACTAGGGGGGGTTGGGACCCAGTACTTC CASRADRVRLGGVGTQYF
14 TRBJ2-7 TRBV27 large NA TGTGCCAGCAGTTATCGCCAGGGCCACTACGAGCAGTACTTC CASSYRQGHYEQYF
14 TRBJ2-1 TRBV11-2 NA NA TGTGCCAGCAGCTGCGGGGCGGCCTACAATGAGCAGTTCTTC CASSCGAAYNEQFF
12 TRBJ2-3 TRBV11-2 NA NA TGTGCCAGCAGCTTAGGGTTGGGGACGCAGTATTTT CASSLGLGTQYF
13 TRBJ2-5 TRBV6-1 NA NA TGTGCCCCCAGTTTAGAACGGTTAGAGACCCACTCCTTC CAPSLERLETHSF
16 TRBJ2-3 TRBV7-8 NA NA TGTGCCAGCAGCAGAGATCCTTCAGTGAGGAGAGATACGCAGTATTTT CASSRDPSVRRDTQYF
16 TRBJ2-1 TRBV6-1 many NA TGTGCCAGCAGTGAATATGCGCTAGCCAGCTCCTACGAGCAGTTCTTC CASSEYALASSYEQFF
12 TRBJ2-5 TRBV6-2/TRBV6-3 NA TRBD1 TGTGCCAGCAGTAGACAGGGGCCTGAGCAGTACTTC CASSRQGPEQYF
12 TRBJ2-5 TRBV6-1 many TRBD1 TGTGCCACCGCGGGGACAGGGGAGACCCAGTACTTC CATAGTGETQYF
13 TRBJ2-1 TRBV6-2/TRBV6-3 once TRBD2 TGTGCCAGCAGTTACTCGCCGGCTAGCGGGGTCTCCTTC CASSYSPASGVSF
16 TRBJ2-7 TRBV6-1 NA NA TGTGCCAGCAGTGCCCCAACAGGTTCCCGTTATTACGAGCAGTACTTC CASSAPTGSRYYEQYF
19 TRBJ2-7 TRBV12-5 medium-sized TRBD1 TGTGCTAGTGGTTTGGTACCGGGACAGCTGGCTAAGGGCGCCTACGAGCAGTACTTC CASGLVPGQLAKGAYEQYF
15 TRBJ2-5 TRBV14 NA TRBD2 TGTGCCAGCAGCCACGTCGGGGGGGCAGGCAATGAGCAGTACTTC CASSHVGGAGNEQYF
14 TRBJ1-1 TRBV7-2 few NA TGTGCCAGCAGCTTAGGGGGCCCCAGCACTGAAGCTTTCTTT CASSLGGPSTEAFF
14 TRBJ2-7 TRBV6-5 once TRBD1 TGTGCCAGCAGTTACTCGAGACAGGGAATAGAGCAGTACTTC CASSYSRQGIEQYF
16 TRBJ2-3 TRBV10-3 NA TRBD2 TGTGCCATCAGTGAGTTCGGGAGGGATGGGACAGATACGCAGTATTTT CAISEFGRDGTDTQYF
15 TRBJ2-1 TRBV12-3/TRBV12-4 many NA TGTGCCAGCAGTTCAGACATTGGGGCCTACAATGAGCAGTTCTTC CASSSDIGAYNEQFF
13 TRBJ2-7 TRBV12-3/TRBV12-4 many NA TGTGCCAGCAGTTTTACGACAGACTACGAGCAGTACTTC CASSFTTDYEQYF
14 TRBJ2-3 TRBV6-1 NA NA TGTGCCAGCACGGAGCCCATCCGTGGAGATACGCAGTATTTT CASTEPIRGDTQYF
16 TRBJ2-5 TRBV7-3 NA NA TGTGCCAGCAGCTCGGGCGGGTCCCCAATAGGAGAGACCCAGTACTTC CASSSGGSPIGETQYF
15 TRBJ2-7 TRBV7-3 many TRBD1 TGTGCCAGCAGCTTAACAGGGACAGACTACAATGAGCAGTACTTC CASSLTGTDYNEQYF
16 TRBJ2-2 TRBV6-1 few NA TGTGCCAGCAGTAGATTTCTGGCGGGATTCACCGGGGAGCTGTTTTTT CASSRFLAGFTGELFF
14 TRBJ2-1 TRBV12-3/TRBV12-4 few TRBD2 TGTGCCAGCAGACTAGCGGGAGGGCCCAATGAGCAGTTCTTC CASRLAGGPNEQFF
13 TRBJ2-1 TRBV4-1 NA NA TGCGCCAGCAGCCAAGACTACGGCAATGAGCAGTTCTTC CASSQDYGNEQFF
14 TRBJ2-1 TRBV6-1 large NA TGTGCCAGCAGTGAAGGGGAGTCGTACAATGAGCAGTTCTTC CASSEGESYNEQFF
13 TRBJ2-2 TRBV27 NA NA TGTGCCAGCAGCAGCCACATGTCCGGGGAGCTGTTTTTT CASSSHMSGELFF
13 TRBJ2-1 TRBV7-6 many NA TGTGCCAGCAGCTTAGGGTACCAAGAGACCCAGTTCTTC CASSLGYQETQFF
14 TRBJ2-7 TRBV6-4 NA NA TGTGCCAGCAGTGACGATAGGGACGGGAAGGAGCAGTACTTC CASSDDRDGKEQYF
11 TRBJ2-5 TRBV19 NA NA TGTGCCAGTAGTGTTAAAGAGACCCAGTACTTC CASSVKETQYF
16 TRBJ2-3 TRBV7-2 few NA TGTGCCAGCAGCTTAATCTGGCGAGCTAGCACAGATACGCAGTATTTT CASSLIWRASTDTQYF
13 TRBJ2-7 TRBV6-6 many NA TGTGCCAGCAGTTACCAAGGATCCTACGAGCAGTACTTC CASSYQGSYEQYF
15 TRBJ1-2 TRBV12-3/TRBV12-4 NA TRBD1 TGTGCCAGCAGTCCCCAGACAGGGGTGGGCTATGGCTACACCTTC CASSPQTGVGYGYTF
14 TRBJ2-3 TRBV7-2 large TRBD2 TGTGCCAGCAGCTTCGGGGGGTCCACAGATACGCAGTATTTT CASSFGGSTDTQYF
14 TRBJ2-3 TRBV28 NA TRBD2 TGTGCCAGCAGCCCCTCTAGCGGGACCAGGACGCAGTATTTT CASSPSSGTRTQYF
16 TRBJ2-1 TRBV6-8 NA TRBD2 TGTGCCAGCAGTTCGCCGACTAGCCTTTTCCGTAATGAGCAGTTCTTC CASSSPTSLFRNEQFF
15 TRBJ2-1 TRBV6-5 medium-sized NA TGTGCCAGCAGTTACTTTATGGGGGTGAACAATGAGCAGTTCTTC CASSYFMGVNNEQFF
15 TRBJ2-7 TRBV6-1 medium-sized TRBD1 TGTGCCAGCATCCTGGACAGGGGCGCTTTTTACGAGCAGTACTTC CASILDRGAFYEQYF
17 TRBJ2-3 TRBV6-6 NA TRBD2 TGTGCCAGCAGTTCCTCCCTAGCCGGGAGGACCACAGATACGCAGTATTTT CASSSSLAGRTTDTQYF
14 TRBJ2-1 TRBV6-1 NA NA TGTGCCAGCAGTTTCTCCGGAGGAGAGAATGAGCAGTTCTTC CASSFSGGENEQFF
15 TRBJ2-7 TRBV7-8 few NA TGTGCCAGCAGCCGGGGCAGGGGACCCTTCTACGAGCAGTACTTC CASSRGRGPFYEQYF
15 TRBJ2-4 TRBV11-3 NA NA TGTGCCAGCAGCCCCGGCGATAGCGGATACAATGAGCAGTACTTC CASSPGDSGYNEQYF
13 TRBJ2-5 TRBV28 NA NA TGTGCCAGCAGTTTACCGGGTCGTGACATTCGGTACTTC CASSLPGRDIRYF
13 TRBJ1-1 TRBV7-6 few TRBD1 TGTGCCAGCAGCCAGACAGGGGGCACTGAAGCTTTCTTT CASSQTGGTEAFF
14 TRBJ2-3 TRBV12-3/TRBV12-4 few TRBD1 TGTGCCAGCAGTTGGGACAGGGGAGGAGATACGCAGTATTTT CASSWDRGGDTQYF
14 TRBJ2-5 TRBV6-5 many NA TGTGCCAGCAGTTACTCGTTGGGAGGGGGGGAGCAGTACTTC CASSYSLGGGEQYF
16 TRBJ2-5 TRBV7-2 large NA TGTGCCAGCAGCTTAGATGCCACCACCTCGCGGGAGACCCAGTACTTC CASSLDATTSRETQYF
14 TRBJ2-7 TRBV6-1 many NA TGTGCCAGCAGTTACATGGTGGGGTCCTACGAGCAGTACTTC CASSYMVGSYEQYF
14 TRBJ1-4 TRBV6-1 few NA TGTGCCAGCAGTGAATATGGGTCTAATGAAAAACTGTTTTTT CASSEYGSNEKLFF
14 TRBJ1-4 TRBV7-2 NA TRBD1 TGTGCCAGCAGCTTAGTCAGGGGGGGTGAAAAACTGTTTTTT CASSLVRGGEKLFF
13 TRBJ2-5 TRBV6-6 NA NA TGTGCCAGCAGTAAAGGACACAGGGAGACCCAGTACTTC CASSKGHRETQYF